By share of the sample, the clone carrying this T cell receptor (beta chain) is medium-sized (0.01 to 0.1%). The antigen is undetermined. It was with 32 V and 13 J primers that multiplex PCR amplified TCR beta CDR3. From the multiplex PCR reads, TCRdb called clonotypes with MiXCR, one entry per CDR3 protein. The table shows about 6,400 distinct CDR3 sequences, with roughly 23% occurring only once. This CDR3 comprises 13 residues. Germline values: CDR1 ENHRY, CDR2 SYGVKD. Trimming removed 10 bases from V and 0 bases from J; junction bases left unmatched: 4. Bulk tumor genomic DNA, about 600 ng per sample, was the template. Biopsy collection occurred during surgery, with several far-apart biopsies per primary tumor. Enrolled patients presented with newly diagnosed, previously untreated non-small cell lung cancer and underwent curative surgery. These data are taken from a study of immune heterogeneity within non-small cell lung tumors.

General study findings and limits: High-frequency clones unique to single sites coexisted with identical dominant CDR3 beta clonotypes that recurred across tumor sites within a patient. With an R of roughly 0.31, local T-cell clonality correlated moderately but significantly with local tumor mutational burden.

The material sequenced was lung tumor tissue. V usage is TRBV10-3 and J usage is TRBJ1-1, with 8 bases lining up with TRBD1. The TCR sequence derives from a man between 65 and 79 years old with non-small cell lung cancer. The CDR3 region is CATWGQVNTEAFF. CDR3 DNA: TGTGCCACGTGGGGACAGGTGAACACTGAAGCTTTCTTT.